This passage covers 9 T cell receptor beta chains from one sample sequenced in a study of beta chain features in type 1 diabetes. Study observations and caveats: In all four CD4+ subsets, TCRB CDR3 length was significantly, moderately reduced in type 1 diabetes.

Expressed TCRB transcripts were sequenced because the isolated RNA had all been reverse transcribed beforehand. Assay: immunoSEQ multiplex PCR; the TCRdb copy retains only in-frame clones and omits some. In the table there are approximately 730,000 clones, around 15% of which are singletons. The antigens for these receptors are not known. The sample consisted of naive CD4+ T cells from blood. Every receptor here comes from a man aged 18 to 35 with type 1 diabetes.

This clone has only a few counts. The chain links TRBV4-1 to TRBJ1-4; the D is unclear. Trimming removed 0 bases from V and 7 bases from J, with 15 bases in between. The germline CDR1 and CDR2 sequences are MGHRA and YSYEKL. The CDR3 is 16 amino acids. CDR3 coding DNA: TGCGCCAGCAGCCAAGAGCGGGAACCTGAGGGTGAAAAACTGTTTTTT. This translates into CASSQEREPEGEKLFF.

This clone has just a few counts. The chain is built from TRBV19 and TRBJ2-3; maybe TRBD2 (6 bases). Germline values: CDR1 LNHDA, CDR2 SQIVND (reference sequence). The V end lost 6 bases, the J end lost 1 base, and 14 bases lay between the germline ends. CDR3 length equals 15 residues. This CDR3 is CASRPLAGRTDTQYF. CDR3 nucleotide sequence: TGTGCCAGTAGGCCGCTGGCGGGGCGCACAGATACGCAGTATTTT.

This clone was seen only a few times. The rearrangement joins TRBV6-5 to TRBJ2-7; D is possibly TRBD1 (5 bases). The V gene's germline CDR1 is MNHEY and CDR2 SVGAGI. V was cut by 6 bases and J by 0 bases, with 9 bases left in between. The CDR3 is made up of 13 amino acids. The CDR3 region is CASRTALSYEQYF. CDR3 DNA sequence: TGTGCCAGCAGGACAGCACTCTCCTACGAGCAGTACTTC.

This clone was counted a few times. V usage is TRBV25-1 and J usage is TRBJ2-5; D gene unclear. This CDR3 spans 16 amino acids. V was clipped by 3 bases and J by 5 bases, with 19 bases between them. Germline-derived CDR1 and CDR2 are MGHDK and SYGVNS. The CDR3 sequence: CASSDLPTPDAETQYF. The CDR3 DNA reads TGTGCCAGCAGTGACCTCCCGACGCCGGATGCCGAGACCCAGTACTTC.

The CDR3 bases are TGCGCCAGCAGCTCGGACAGCCGGGACGAGCAGTACTTC. This gives the protein CASSSDSRDEQYF. The rearrangement joins TRBV5-1 to TRBJ2-7, with D tentatively TRBD1 (6 bases). The V gene's germline CDR1 is SGHRS and CDR2 YFSETQ. This CDR3 is 13 amino acids long. Trimming shortened V by 3 bases and J by 5 bases, and 12 bases separated the two germline ends.

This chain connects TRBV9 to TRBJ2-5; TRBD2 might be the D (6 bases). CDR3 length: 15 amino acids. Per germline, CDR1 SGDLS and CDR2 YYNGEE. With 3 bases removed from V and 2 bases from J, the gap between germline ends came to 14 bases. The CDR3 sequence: CASSAGTALQETQYF. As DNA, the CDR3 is TGTGCCAGCAGCGCCGGGACTGCCTTACAAGAGACCCAGTACTTC.

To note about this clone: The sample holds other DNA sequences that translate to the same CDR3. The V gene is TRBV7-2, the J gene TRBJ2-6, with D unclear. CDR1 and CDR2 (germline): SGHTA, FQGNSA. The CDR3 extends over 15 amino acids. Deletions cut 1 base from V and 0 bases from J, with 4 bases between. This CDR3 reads CASSLDTSGANVLTF. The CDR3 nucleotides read TGTGCCAGCAGCTTAGACACCTCTGGGGCCAACGTCCTGACTTTC.

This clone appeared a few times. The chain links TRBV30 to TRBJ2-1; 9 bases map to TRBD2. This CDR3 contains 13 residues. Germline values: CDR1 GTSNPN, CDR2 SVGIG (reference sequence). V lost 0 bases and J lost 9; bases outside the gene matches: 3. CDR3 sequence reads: CAWSVRSGGEQFF. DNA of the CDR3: TGTGCCTGGAGTGTACGTAGCGGGGGTGAGCAGTTCTTC.

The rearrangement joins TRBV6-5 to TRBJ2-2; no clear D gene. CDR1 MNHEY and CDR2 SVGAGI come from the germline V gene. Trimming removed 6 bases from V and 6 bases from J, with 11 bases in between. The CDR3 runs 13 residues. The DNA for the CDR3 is TGTGCCAGCAGAAGAGTCCCCTCCGGGGAGCTGTTTTTT. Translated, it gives CASRRVPSGELFF.